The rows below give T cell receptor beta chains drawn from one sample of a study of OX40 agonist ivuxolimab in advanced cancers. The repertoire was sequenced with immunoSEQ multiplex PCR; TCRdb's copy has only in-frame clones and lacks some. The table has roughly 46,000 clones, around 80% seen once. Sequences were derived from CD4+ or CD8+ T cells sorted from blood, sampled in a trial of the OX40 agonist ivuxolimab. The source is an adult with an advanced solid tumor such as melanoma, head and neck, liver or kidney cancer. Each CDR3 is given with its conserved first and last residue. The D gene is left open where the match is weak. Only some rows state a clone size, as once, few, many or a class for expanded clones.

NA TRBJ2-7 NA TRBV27 CASSNRPPGFEQYF TGTGCCAGCAGCAACCGACCCCCAGGGTTCGAGCAGTACTTC
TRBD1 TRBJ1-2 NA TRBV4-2 CASSLGTGRERNYGYTF TGTGCCAGCAGCCTTGGGACAGGGCGAGAGAGAAACTATGGCTACACCTTC
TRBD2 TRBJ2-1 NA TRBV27 CASRTGTSGVYEQFF TGTGCCAGCAGGACCGGGACTAGCGGGGTCTATGAGCAGTTCTTC
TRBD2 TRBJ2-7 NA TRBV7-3 CASSLVGGRAHEQYF TGTGCCAGCAGCTTAGTGGGCGGGAGGGCCCACGAGCAGTACTTC
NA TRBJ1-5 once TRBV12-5 CASGTGPNQPQHF TGTGCTAGTGGTACCGGACCTAATCAGCCCCAGCATTTT
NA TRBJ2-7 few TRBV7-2 CASSLAYGHYEQYF TGTGCCAGCAGCTTAGCATACGGCCACTACGAGCAGTACTTC
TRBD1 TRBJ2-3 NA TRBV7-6 CASSLSGQYTDTQYF TGTGCCAGCAGCTTATCGGGACAGTATACAGATACGCAGTATTTT
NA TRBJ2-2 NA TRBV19 CASGAARTGELFF TGTGCCAGTGGGGCTGCGAGAACCGGGGAGCTGTTTTTT
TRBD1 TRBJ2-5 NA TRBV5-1 CASSKFPGTGLGQYQETQYF TGCGCCAGCAGCAAGTTCCCCGGGACAGGGTTGGGTCAGTACCAAGAGACCCAGTACTTC
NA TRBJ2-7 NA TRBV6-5 CASSYDAPGQQYF TGTGCCAGCAGTTACGACGCCCCGGGACAGCAGTACTTC
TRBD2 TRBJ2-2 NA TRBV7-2 CASSLDLAGIHNTGELFF TGTGCCAGCAGCTTAGATCTAGCGGGGATCCACAACACCGGGGAGCTGTTTTTT
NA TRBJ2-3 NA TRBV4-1 CASSQAASTDTQYF TGCGCCAGCAGCCAAGCCGCTAGTACAGATACGCAGTATTTT
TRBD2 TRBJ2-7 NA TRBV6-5 CASSPGLAGYEQYF TGTGCCAGCAGCCCGGGACTAGCGGGCTACGAGCAGTACTTC
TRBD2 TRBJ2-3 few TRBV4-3 CASSQVGGGAGDTQYF TGCGCCAGCAGCCAAGTGGGCGGGGGGGCCGGAGATACGCAGTATTTT
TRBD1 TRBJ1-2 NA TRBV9 CASSASFRDREDYGYTF TGTGCCAGCAGCGCTTCATTCCGGGACAGGGAGGACTATGGCTACACCTTC
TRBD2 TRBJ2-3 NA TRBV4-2 CASSQETSGAPDTQYF TGTGCCAGCAGCCAAGAGACTAGCGGAGCACCAGATACGCAGTATTTT
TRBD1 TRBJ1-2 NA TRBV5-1 CASSLEDRASDGYTF TGCGCCAGCAGCTTGGAGGACAGGGCTAGCGATGGCTACACCTTC
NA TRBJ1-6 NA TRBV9 CASSVLSVGSPLHF TGTGCCAGCAGCGTACTCTCTGTGGGTTCACCCCTCCACTTT
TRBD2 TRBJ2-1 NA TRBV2 CASRVLAGGNNEQFF TGTGCCAGCAGGGTTCTAGCGGGGGGTAACAATGAGCAGTTCTTC
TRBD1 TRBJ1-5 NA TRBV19 CATRGGADSNQPQHF TGTGCCACCAGGGGGGGGGCGGATAGCAATCAGCCCCAGCATTTT
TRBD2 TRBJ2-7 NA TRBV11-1 CASSPDTSGRTEQYF TGTGCCAGCAGCCCCGACACTAGCGGGAGGACCGAGCAGTACTTC
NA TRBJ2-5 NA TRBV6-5 CASSYRPAQETQYF TGTGCCAGCAGTTATAGGCCAGCCCAAGAGACCCAGTACTTC
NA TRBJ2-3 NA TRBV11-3 CASSLEGASTDTQYF TGTGCCAGCAGCTTAGAGGGGGCCTCTACAGATACGCAGTATTTT
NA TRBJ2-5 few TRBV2 CASNLWGETQYF TGTGCCAGCAATCTCTGGGGGGAGACCCAGTACTTC
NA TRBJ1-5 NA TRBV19 CASSIDPTQPQHF TGTGCCAGTAGTATCGACCCGACTCAGCCCCAGCATTTT
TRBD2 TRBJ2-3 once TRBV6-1 CASSATSGGHSLTDTQYF TGTGCCAGCAGTGCGACTAGCGGGGGACACTCCCTCACAGATACGCAGTATTTT
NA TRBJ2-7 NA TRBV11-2 CASSLAPPSAHSYEQYF TGTGCCAGCAGCTTAGCGCCCCCTAGCGCACACTCCTACGAGCAGTACTTC
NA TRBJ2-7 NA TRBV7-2 CASSLSRGIGEQYF TGTGCCAGCAGCCTTAGCCGGGGGATTGGGGAGCAGTACTTC
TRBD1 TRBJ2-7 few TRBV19 CASSPRDREGEQYF TGTGCCAGTAGTCCCCGGGACAGGGAGGGCGAGCAGTACTTC
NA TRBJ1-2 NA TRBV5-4 CASSSGSGTLNYGYTF TGTGCCAGCAGCTCAGGAAGCGGGACGCTAAACTATGGCTACACCTTC
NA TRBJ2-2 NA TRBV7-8 CASSLVLNTGELFF TGTGCCAGCAGCTTAGTCCTTAACACCGGGGAGCTGTTTTTT
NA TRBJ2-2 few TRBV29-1 CSVAETGELFF TGCAGCGTTGCTGAGACCGGGGAGCTGTTTTTT
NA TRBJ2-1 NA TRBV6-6 CASSYFRGNEQFF TGTGCCAGCAGTTACTTCCGGGGCAATGAGCAGTTCTTC
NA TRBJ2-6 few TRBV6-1 CASSLSGANVLTF TGTGCCAGCAGTCTTTCTGGGGCCAACGTCCTGACTTTC
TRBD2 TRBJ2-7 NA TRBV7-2 CASSQLSGSGPYEQYF TGTGCCAGCAGCCAACTCAGCGGGAGTGGACCCTACGAGCAGTACTTC
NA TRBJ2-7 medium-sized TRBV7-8 CASSLAPPSAHSYEQYF TGTGCCAGCAGCTTAGCGCCCCCTAGCGCACACTCCTACGAGCAGTACTTC
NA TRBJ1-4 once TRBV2 CATPGLEDEKLFF TGTGCCACCCCGGGACTTGAGGACGAAAAACTGTTTTTT
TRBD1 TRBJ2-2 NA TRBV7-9 CASSGQGKGTGELFF TGTGCCAGCAGCGGACAGGGGAAAGGCACCGGGGAGCTGTTTTTT
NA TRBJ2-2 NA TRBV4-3 CASSPGRGANTGELFF TGCGCCAGCAGCCCGGGCAGGGGGGCGAACACCGGGGAGCTGTTTTTT
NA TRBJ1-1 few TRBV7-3 CASSLLVPRTWAFF TGTGCCAGCAGCTTACTCGTTCCTAGGACATGGGCTTTCTTT
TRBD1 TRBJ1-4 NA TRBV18 CASSPDRVNEKLFF TGTGCCAGCTCGCCGGACAGGGTTAATGAAAAACTGTTTTTT
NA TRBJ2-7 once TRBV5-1 CASSPDRNIYEQYF TGCGCCAGCAGTCCCGACAGGAATATCTACGAGCAGTACTTC
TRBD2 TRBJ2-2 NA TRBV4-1 CASSPVVDAGANTGELFF TGCGCCAGCAGCCCCGTGGTGGACGCGGGGGCGAACACCGGGGAGCTGTTTTTT
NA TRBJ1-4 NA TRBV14 CASSQREDSYNEKLFF TGTGCCAGCAGCCAGAGGGAGGATTCCTATAATGAAAAACTGTTTTTT
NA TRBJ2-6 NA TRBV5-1 CASTPGLPGANVLTF TGCGCCAGCACCCCGGGACTCCCCGGGGCCAACGTCCTGACTTTC
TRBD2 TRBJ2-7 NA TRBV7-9 CASSLKRGIYEQYF TGTGCCAGCAGCTTGAAGCGGGGGATCTACGAGCAGTACTTC
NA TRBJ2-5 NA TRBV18 CASSPSSETQYF TGTGCCAGCTCACCATCAAGCGAGACCCAGTACTTC
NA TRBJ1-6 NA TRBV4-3 CASSQGQASSPLHF TGCGCCAGCAGCCAGGGCCAAGCGAGTTCACCCCTCCACTTT
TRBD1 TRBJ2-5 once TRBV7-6 CASSHLGQGFQETQYF TGTGCCAGCAGCCATCTGGGACAGGGGTTCCAAGAGACCCAGTACTTC
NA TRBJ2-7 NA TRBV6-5 CASTGKYEQYF TGTGCCAGCACAGGGAAGTACGAGCAGTACTTC
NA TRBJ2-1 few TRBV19 CASSTPPGRWFF TGTGCCAGTAGTACTCCCCCGGGCCGGTGGTTCTTC
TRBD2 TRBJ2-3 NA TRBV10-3 CAIRGTSGLAGRTDTQYF TGTGCCATCAGGGGTACCTCCGGACTAGCGGGTCGCACAGATACGCAGTATTTT
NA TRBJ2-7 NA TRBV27 CASIFLGIYYYEQYF TGTGCCAGCATATTCCTTGGCATTTATTACTACGAGCAGTACTTC
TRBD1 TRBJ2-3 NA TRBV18 CASSRGQATDTQYF TGTGCCAGCTCTCGGGGACAGGCCACAGATACGCAGTATTTT